The 26 T cell receptor beta chains given below trace back to one sample, sequenced in a study of CD8+ T cells in alopecia areata (dated by TCRdb to the late 2010s). The receptor library was made with the immunoSEQ multiplex PCR assay. RNA was extracted from all samples and reverse transcribed into cDNA as template for TCR sequencing. TCRdb holds this immuneACCESS table with in-frame rearrangements only. Some clones are missing; in checked studies, unresolved V genes explain under half, and the rest has no known cause. For this sample there are about 130,000 clones; 45% to 60% appear just once. The top ten clonotypes cover less than 5.5% of the sample. The sample's time point, from its label and the paper: baseline before oral tofacitinib. Sample: CD4+ T cells sorted from blood, taken at week 0. Receptors originate from a human donor with alopecia areata.

The V gene is TRBV4-1, the J gene TRBJ1-3, with 7 positions matching TRBD1. Germline CDR1 and CDR2: MGHRA and YSYEKL. V dropped 0 bases and J dropped 0; count of bases not matched to a gene: 5. This CDR3 spans 17 amino acids. CDR3 sequence reads: CASSQETGPLSGNTIYF. CDR3 nucleotides: TGCGCCAGCAGCCAAGAGACAGGGCCCCTCTCTGGAAACACCATATATTTT.

The CDR3 nucleotides read TGTGCCAGCAGCTTTTCGGGACAGAGCACAGATACGCAGTATTTT. Translated: CASSFSGQSTDTQYF. The chain couples TRBV7-2 to TRBJ2-3; TRBD1 agrees at 7 bases. The junction had 3 bases not matched to a gene; V was cut back by 3 bases and J by 0 bases. CDR1 is SGHTA, CDR2 FQGNSA, per germline. This CDR3 contains 15 residues.

Comment on this clone: Other DNA variants within this sample encode the same CDR3. This chain links TRBV7-9 with TRBJ2-3, with D maybe TRBD1 (6 bases). Trimming removed 5 bases from V and 6 bases from J, with 9 bases in between. The germline V gene has CDR1 SEHNR and CDR2 FQNEAQ (reference sequence). This CDR3 has 12 residues. This chain's CDR3 is CASSPGQDTQYF. CDR3 coding DNA: TGTGCCAGCAGCCCTGGACAGGATACGCAGTATTTT.

This clone was counted only a few times. The rearrangement links TRBV6-5 to TRBJ2-1, with 10 bases aligning to TRBD2. CDR1 and CDR2 (germline): MNHEY, SVGAGI. The CDR3 runs 15 residues. The J segment lost 8 bases and the V segment lost 0 bases, leaving 4 bases of the junction unmatched. The CDR3 here is CASSYSTSGSHEQFF. The CDR3 coding sequence is TGTGCCAGCAGTTACTCGACTAGCGGGTCCCATGAGCAGTTCTTC.

V and J are TRBV7-2 and TRBJ1-6, with no clear D. Germline V gene lookup returns CDR1 SGHTA and CDR2 FQGNSA. This CDR3 has 14 amino acids. V was trimmed by 3 bases and J by 7 bases, leaving 10 bases between them. The CDR3 here is CASSFTSGNSPLHF. CDR3 DNA: TGTGCCAGCAGCTTTACATCGGGGAATTCACCCCTCCACTTT.

The V call is TRBV6-5, the J call TRBJ1-3, with D possibly TRBD1 on 5 matching bases. The V and J ends lost 6 bases and 4 bases respectively, with 10 bases between them. The germline gives CDR1 MNHEY, CDR2 SVGAGI. There are 13 residues in the CDR3. The CDR3 loop reads CASSRPGGNTIYF. CDR3 coding DNA: TGTGCCAGCAGCCGACCAGGGGGAAACACCATATATTTT.

The V and J genes are TRBV4-3 and TRBJ2-2; 10 bases align to TRBD1. V trimming: 6 bases; J trimming: 0 bases; junction bases outside the gene matches: 10. Germline values: CDR1 LGHNA, CDR2 YSLEER. CDR3 size: 18 residues. The CDR3: CASSPGQGKGPNTGELFF. CDR3 DNA: TGCGCCAGCAGTCCGGGACAGGGGAAAGGGCCGAACACCGGGGAGCTGTTTTTT.

The V call is TRBV21-1, the J call TRBJ2-7; TRBD1 was called by the table and not checked on the DNA. TRBV21-1 is given as a pseudogene. The CDR3 consists of 14 residues. Written as DNA, the CDR3 is TGTGCCAGCAGCAAAGGTGGGCAGCTCTACGAGCAGTACTTC. Protein product: CASSKGGQLYEQYF.

This clone was detected a few times. The junction departs from the called germline gene at one end, perhaps through a read error. The genes are TRBV7-3 and TRBJ2-1, with D unresolved. The CDR3 totals 11 residues. Germline V lookup: CDR1 SGHTA, CDR2 FQGTGA. The CDR3 here is CASSSDNEQFF. As DNA, the CDR3 is TGTGCCAGCAGCTCCGACAATGAGCAGTTCTTC.

This clone was detected only a few times. The genes are TRBV5-1 and TRBJ2-5, with D possibly matching TRBD1 (6 bases). Per germline, CDR1 SGHRS and CDR2 YFSETQ. The CDR3 length is 14 residues. V was cut by 0 bases and J by 3 bases, with 9 bases left in between. CDR3 region: CASSLDPGEETQYF. CDR3 coding DNA: TGCGCCAGCAGCTTGGACCCAGGGGAAGAGACCCAGTACTTC.

This clone is a singleton in its sample. V and J are TRBV9 and TRBJ2-1; D is undetermined. Trimming removed 0 bases at V and 5 bases at J, with 15 bases between. The CDR3 runs 16 residues. The germline V gene has CDR1 SGDLS and CDR2 YYNGEE. CDR3 protein: CASSVAIQIPDNEQFF. CDR3 in DNA: TGTGCCAGCAGCGTAGCGATCCAGATTCCTGACAATGAGCAGTTCTTC.

This chain uses TRBV5-6 with TRBJ2-7; 15 nucleotides agree with TRBD2. Germline CDR1 SGHDT, CDR2 YYEEEE. V trimming: 4 bases; J trimming: 3 bases; junction bases outside the gene matches: 8. The CDR3 has 17 residues. CDR3 residues: CASSGGLAGGLIYEQYF. In nucleotides, the CDR3 is TGTGCCAGCAGCGGCGGACTAGCGGGGGGGTTAATCTACGAGCAGTACTTC.

The chain joins TRBV7-8 to TRBJ2-5; D is uncertain. CDR1 is SGHVS and CDR2 is FQNEAQ in the germline V gene. This CDR3 has 14 residues. V dropped 4 bases and J dropped 5 bases, with 14 bases sitting between them. The CDR3: CASSYPWSPETQYF. CDR3 bases: TGTGCCAGCAGCTACCCCTGGTCCCCTGAGACCCAGTACTTC. Full variable domain (remainder filled in from reference TRBV7-8 and TRBJ2-5): GAGVSQSPRYKVAKRGQDVALRCDPISGHVSLFWYQQALGQGPEFLTYFQNEAQLDKSGLPSDRFFAERPEGSVSTLKIQRTQQEDSAVYLCASSYPWSPETQYFGPGTRLLVL.

This clone was counted a few times. The chain combines TRBV7-9 with TRBJ1-6, with a possible D match to TRBD1 (5 bases). V lost 2 bases to trimming and J lost 7 bases, with 9 bases between them. Germline assignment: CDR1 SEHNR and CDR2 FQNEAQ (reference sequence). The CDR3 length is 14 residues. The CDR3 sequence: CASSLRQGNSPLHF. In nucleotides, the CDR3 is TGTGCCAGCAGCTTACGGCAGGGAAATTCACCCCTCCACTTT.

About this clone itself: The same CDR3 arises from other DNA sequences in this sample as well. This chain connects TRBV5-1 to TRBJ2-5, with 8 bases aligning to TRBD1. Germline V gives CDR1 SGHRS, CDR2 YFSETQ. V dropped 3 bases and J dropped 4; count of bases not matched to a gene: 5. The CDR3 sequence is 14 residues long. CDR3 nucleotide sequence: TGCGCCAGCAGCTCCGGACAGGGACGAGAGACCCAGTACTTC. Residues: CASSSGQGRETQYF.

The rearrangement links TRBV4-2 to TRBJ1-6; 7 bases agree with TRBD1. CDR3 length equals 16 residues. Trimming took 3 bases from V and 7 from J; bases not matched to a gene: 9. Germline loops: CDR1 LGHNA, CDR2 YNFKEQ. The CDR3 here is CASSQRLGTENSPLHF. CDR3 nucleotides: TGTGCCAGCAGCCAGCGCCTGGGGACAGAGAATTCACCCCTCCACTTT.

This chain connects TRBV30 to TRBJ2-7; a weak D match, TRBD1 (5 bases). This CDR3 region has 13 residues. Germline lookup yields CDR1 GTSNPN and CDR2 SVGIG (reference sequence). V dropped 1 base and J dropped 3 bases, with 10 bases sitting between them. The CDR3 bases are TGTGCCTGGAGTGGGGCAGGGTTCTACGAGCAGTACTTC. Protein: CAWSGAGFYEQYF.

V usage is TRBV29-1 and J usage is TRBJ2-3, with 7 positions matching TRBD2. The CDR3 consists of 13 residues. Germline V gene sequence: CDR1 SQVTM, CDR2 ANQGSEA. J gave up 2 bases and V 7 bases, and 6 bases lay outside the gene matches. The CDR3 protein is CSGERDPTDTQYF. The CDR3 DNA reads TGCAGCGGTGAGCGGGACCCCACAGATACGCAGTATTTT.

V usage is TRBV7-2 and J usage is TRBJ2-7, with D maybe TRBD2 (7 bases). CDR3 length: 15 amino acids. V was shortened by 7 bases and J by 2 bases, with 18 bases between the two germline ends. The germline V gene encodes CDR1 SGHTA and CDR2 FQGNSA. CDR3 amino acids: CASKLDGGQTYEQYF. Here the CDR3 DNA reads TGTGCCAGCAAACTAGACGGGGGGCAAACCTACGAGCAGTACTTC.

The chain links TRBV28 to TRBJ2-7; a weak D match, TRBD1 (6 bases). The V and J ends lost 6 bases and 9 bases respectively, with 21 bases between them. Per the germline V gene, CDR1 is MDHEN and CDR2 is SYDVKM. The CDR3 loop spans 14 amino acids. CDR3 DNA sequence: TGTGCCAGCAGGCAGCAGTACAGGGTTGGCGGGCAGTACTTC. Its protein is CASRQQYRVGGQYF.

The count of this clone is one. The chain couples TRBV18 to TRBJ2-7; D possibly corresponds to TRBD1 (6 bases). The CDR3 is made up of 14 amino acids. Trimming stripped 4 bases from V and 3 bases from J, with 13 bases between. CDR1 is KGHSH and CDR2 is LQKENI in the germline V gene. This chain's CDR3 is CASSLDRTYYEQYF. The DNA for the CDR3 is TGTGCCAGCTCACTAGACAGGACTTACTACGAGCAGTACTTC.

This chain connects TRBV5-1 to TRBJ2-1; TRBD2 agrees at 14 bases. Per germline, CDR1 SGHRS and CDR2 YFSETQ. Trimming at V came to 5 bases and at J to 6 bases, leaving 19 bases not matched to a gene. The CDR3 runs to 20 residues. In nucleotides, the CDR3 is TGCGCCAGCAGGCCCCCGGGACCTTCTACGACTAGCGGGGGGGGCAATGAGCAGTTCTTC. This encodes CASRPPGPSTTSGGGNEQFF.

This clone was seen only once. The CDR3 region has the DNA TGTGCCAGCAGTTACTCGATCGGCTCCAGCAACACTGAAGCTTTCTTT. Its protein is CASSYSIGSSNTEAFF. The chain uses TRBV6-5 and TRBJ1-1, with no clear D. Germline lookup yields CDR1 MNHEY and CDR2 SVGAGI. V was cut by 0 bases and J by 2 bases, with 13 bases left in between. The CDR3 runs 16 residues.

CDR3 residues: CASSVVPGTSGSSYNEQFF. In DNA, the CDR3 is TGTGCCAGCAGCGTAGTCCCGGGGACTAGCGGGAGCTCCTACAATGAGCAGTTCTTC. V is TRBV9 and J is TRBJ2-1; 14 bases fit TRBD2. The V gene end was trimmed by 0 bases and the J gene end by 0 bases; junction bases not matched to a gene: 5. CDR1 and CDR2 (germline): SGDLS, YYNGEE. The CDR3 contains 19 residues.

This chain connects TRBV5-4 to TRBJ2-5, with TRBD2 matching over 11 bases. CDR1 SGHNT and CDR2 YYREEE come from the germline V gene (reference sequence). The CDR3 covers 16 residues. Unmatched junction bases numbered 12, after V lost 4 bases and J lost 7 bases. CDR3 in DNA: TGTGCCAGCAGCCTCACTAGCGGGAGAGGGGGAGGGACCCAGTACTTC. Translation gives CASSLTSGRGGGTQYF.

This clone was counted only a few times. Other DNA sequences in this sample translate to the same CDR3. This chain joins TRBV7-8 and TRBJ1-5; D is unresolved. The CDR3 loop spans 14 amino acids. The germline CDR1 and CDR2 sequences are SGHVS and FQNEAQ. The germline V and J ends were trimmed by 1 base and 0 bases, with 4 bases remaining between them. The CDR3 DNA reads as TGTGCCAGCAGCTTAGTTGGTAGCAATCAGCCCCAGCATTTT. Protein sequence: CASSLVGSNQPQHF. Full variable domain (remainder filled in from reference TRBV7-8 and TRBJ1-5): GAGVSQSPRYKVAKRGQDVALRCDPISGHVSLFWYQQALGQGPEFLTYFQNEAQLDKSGLPSDRFFAERPEGSVSTLKIQRTQQEDSAVYLCASSLVGSNQPQHFGDGTRLSIL.